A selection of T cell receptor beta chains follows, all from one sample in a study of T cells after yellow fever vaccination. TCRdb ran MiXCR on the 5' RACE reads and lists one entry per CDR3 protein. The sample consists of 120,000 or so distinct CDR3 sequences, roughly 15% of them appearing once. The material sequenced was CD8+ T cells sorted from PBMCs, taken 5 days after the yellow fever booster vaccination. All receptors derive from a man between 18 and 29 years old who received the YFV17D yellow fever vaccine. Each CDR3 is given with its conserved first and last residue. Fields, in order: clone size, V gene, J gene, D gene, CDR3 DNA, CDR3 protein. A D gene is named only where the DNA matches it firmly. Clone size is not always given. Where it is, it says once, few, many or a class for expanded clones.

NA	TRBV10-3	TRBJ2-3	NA	TGTGCCATCAGTGAACTACAGACAGAAAGCACAGATACGCAGTATTTT	CAISELQTESTDTQYF
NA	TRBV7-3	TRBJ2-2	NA	TGTGCCAGCAGCTTCGGGGGTAACACCGGGGAGCTGTTTTTT	CASSFGGNTGELFF
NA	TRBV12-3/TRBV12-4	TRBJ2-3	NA	TGTGCCAGCAGTCGGTTCTGGACAGATACGCAGTATTTT	CASSRFWTDTQYF
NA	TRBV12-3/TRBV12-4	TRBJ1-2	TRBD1	TGTGCCAGCGCTTTGGGAGAAGGGGGCGTGAATGGCTACACCTTC	CASALGEGGVNGYTF
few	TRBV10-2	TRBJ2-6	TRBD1	TGCGCCAGCAGCCCGGGACAGCCACCAATATCTGGGGCCAACGTCCTGACTTTC	CASSPGQPPISGANVLTF
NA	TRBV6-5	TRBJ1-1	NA	TGTGCCAGCAGCCAGTCCGGGCCTTGGAGCACTGAAGCTTTCTTT	CASSQSGPWSTEAFF
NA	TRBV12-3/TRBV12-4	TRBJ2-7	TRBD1	TGTGCCAGCACCGTACAGGGGGCCGGTCCTTATAACGAGCAGTACTTC	CASTVQGAGPYNEQYF
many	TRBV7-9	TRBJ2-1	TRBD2	TGTGCCAGCAGCCCCTGGACTAGCGGGCACAATGAGCAGTTCTTC	CASSPWTSGHNEQFF
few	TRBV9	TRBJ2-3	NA	TGTGCCAGCAGCCTAGGGGGGGCGGTACCAGATACGCAGTATTTT	CASSLGGAVPDTQYF
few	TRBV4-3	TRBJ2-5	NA	TGCGCCAGCAGCCAATGGGACACGCAGGAGACCCAGTACTTC	CASSQWDTQETQYF
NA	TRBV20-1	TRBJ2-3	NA	TGCAGTGCTAGATCGTACCTCGCAGGGTCAGATACGCAGTATTTT	CSARSYLAGSDTQYF
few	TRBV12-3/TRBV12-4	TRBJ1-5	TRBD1	TGTGCCAGCACCTTTCGGACAGGGCTGTATAGCAATCAGCCCCAGCATTTT	CASTFRTGLYSNQPQHF
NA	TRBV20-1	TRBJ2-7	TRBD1	TGCAGTGCTAGAGGACAGGGACCCTACGAGCAGTACTTC	CSARGQGPYEQYF
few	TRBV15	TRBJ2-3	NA	TGTGCCACCAGCACTACAGGGCCCCCTGCTAGCACAGATACGCAGTATTTT	CATSTTGPPASTDTQYF
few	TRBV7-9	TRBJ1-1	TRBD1	TGTGCCAGCAGCTTACGGGACAGACACACTGAAGCTTTCTTT	CASSLRDRHTEAFF
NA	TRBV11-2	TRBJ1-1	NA	TGTGCCAGCAGCGTTGCCGGGCCCACTGAAGCTTTCTTT	CASSVAGPTEAFF
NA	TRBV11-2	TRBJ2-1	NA	TGTGCCAGCAGCTTAGGAGGGAAAGGTAGTGGGGAGCAGTTCTTC	CASSLGGKGSGEQFF
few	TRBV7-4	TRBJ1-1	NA	TGTGCCAGCAGCTTTAGCAGGAACACTGAAGCTTTCTTT	CASSFSRNTEAFF
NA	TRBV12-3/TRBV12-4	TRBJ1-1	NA	TGTGCCAGCAGTTTAGTAGTACAGGACGAAGCTTTCTTT	CASSLVVQDEAFF
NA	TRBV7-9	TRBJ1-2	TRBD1	TGTGCCAGCAGCCCCCCAGGGGGGTACTATGGCTACACCTTC	CASSPPGGYYGYTF
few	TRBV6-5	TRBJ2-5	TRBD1	TGTGCCAGCAGTTACGCGGACAGGGAAGGAGGGACCCAGTACTTC	CASSYADREGGTQYF
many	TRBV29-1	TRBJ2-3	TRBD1	TGCAGCGTTGGGACAGGGGCAGATACGCAGTATTTT	CSVGTGADTQYF
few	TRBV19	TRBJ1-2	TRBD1	TGTGCCAGTAGCCCCAGGGGGCGCCAGGCTAACTATGGCTACACCTTC	CASSPRGRQANYGYTF
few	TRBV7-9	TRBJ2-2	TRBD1	TGTGCCAGCAGCTACCGGGACAGGAAAACCGGGGAGCTGTTTTTT	CASSYRDRKTGELFF
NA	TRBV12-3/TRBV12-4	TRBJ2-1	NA	TGTGCCAGCAGCCGTTCAGGGTTCAATGAGCAGTTCTTC	CASSRSGFNEQFF
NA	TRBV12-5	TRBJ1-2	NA	TGTGCTAGTGGTTTTTCTCTCCCGCCAAACTTAGACTATGGCTACACCTTC	CASGFSLPPNLDYGYTF
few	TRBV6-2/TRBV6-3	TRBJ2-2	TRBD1	TGTGCCAGCAGTTCATTCCGGGACAGGGTAAACACCGGGGAGCTGTTTTTT	CASSSFRDRVNTGELFF
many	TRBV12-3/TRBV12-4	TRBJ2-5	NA	TGTGCCAGCAGTCCCCGAGAAACCCAGTACTTC	CASSPRETQYF
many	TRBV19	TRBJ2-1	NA	TGTGCCAGTAGTTTCGGCTACAATGAGCAGTTCTTC	CASSFGYNEQFF
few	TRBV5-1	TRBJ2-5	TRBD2	TGCGCCAGCAGCTTCCTTACTGCGGGACTAGCGGGGACCTTCCAAGAGACCCAGTACTTC	CASSFLTAGLAGTFQETQYF
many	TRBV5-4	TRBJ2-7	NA	TGTGCCAGCAGCTTGGGGGTCTCCGCGGGGGAGCAGTACTTC	CASSLGVSAGEQYF
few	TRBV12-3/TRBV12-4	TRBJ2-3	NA	TGTGCCAGCGTGAGGATTAGCACAGATACGCAGTATTTT	CASVRISTDTQYF
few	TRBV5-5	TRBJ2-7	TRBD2	TGTGCCAGCAGCACCACTAGCGGGGGAACCTACGAGCAGTACTTC	CASSTTSGGTYEQYF
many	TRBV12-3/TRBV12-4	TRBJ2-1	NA	TGTGCCAGCAGTCTCCTCCGGAATGAGCAGTTCTTC	CASSLLRNEQFF
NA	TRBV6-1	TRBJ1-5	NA	TGTGCCAGCACCAATAGCAATCAGCCCCAGCATTTT	CASTNSNQPQHF
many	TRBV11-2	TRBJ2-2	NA	TGTGCCAGCAGCTTGGGGGGGAACACCGGGGAGCTGTTTTTT	CASSLGGNTGELFF
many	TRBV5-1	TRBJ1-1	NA	TGCGCCAGCGAGGAGCACCCGAACACTGAAGCTTTCTTT	CASEEHPNTEAFF
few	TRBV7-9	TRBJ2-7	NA	TGTGCCAGCAGCCAAGGAGTACCTATAGATCGCGAGCAGTACTTC	CASSQGVPIDREQYF
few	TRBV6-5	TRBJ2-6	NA	TGTGCCAGCAGTTATAGTTGGGACATGGGGGACTCTGGGGCCAACGTCCTGACTTTC	CASSYSWDMGDSGANVLTF
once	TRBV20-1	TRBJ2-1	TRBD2	TGCAGTGCTAGACTAGCGGGGGGACGGAGATTTTACAATGAGCAGTTCTTC	CSARLAGGRRFYNEQFF
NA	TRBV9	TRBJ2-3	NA	TGTGCCAGCAGCGTAGGGACTTTGGCCGATACGCAGTATTTT	CASSVGTLADTQYF
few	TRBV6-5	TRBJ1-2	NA	TGTGCCAGCAGTTACAGCGAGGACGGCCTGAGGACCGGCTACACCTTC	CASSYSEDGLRTGYTF
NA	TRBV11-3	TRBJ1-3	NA	TGTGCCAGCAGCCGAAACTACCTAACAGGGTATGGAAACACCATATATTTT	CASSRNYLTGYGNTIYF
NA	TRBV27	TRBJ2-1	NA	TGTGCCAGCAGTCTGGGGGGGCCCAACAGCAATGAGCAGTTCTTC	CASSLGGPNSNEQFF
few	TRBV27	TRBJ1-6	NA	TGTGCCAGCACCTCGTACCTTTCACCCCTCCACTTT	CASTSYLSPLHF
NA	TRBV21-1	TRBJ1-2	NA	TGTGCCAGCAGCAAAGTTCGGACGAAGGGCACGGAGCCCTATGGCTACACCTTC	CASSKVRTKGTEPYGYTF